The clone carrying this TCR beta chain was detected only a few times. The source of the sample is a study of T-cell reconstitution after alpha-beta-depleted transplantation in children. Unique molecular identifiers were incorporated into the prepared TCRbeta library. In TCRdb, the PCR reads were re-called with MiXCR into one record per CDR3 protein. The profile shows around 600,000 distinct CDR3 sequences, 10% to 13% of them singletons. The clonotype originates from a human donor who donated a stem cell graft to a child with acute myeloid leukemia. The starting material was PBMCs from the stem cell graft donor, obtained from the stem cell graft.

The CDR3 reads CASSQDPAGGLIDTQYF. CDR3 DNA: TGCGCCAGCAGCCAAGATCCAGCGGGAGGATTGATAGATACGCAGTATTTT. The V gene is TRBV4-3, the J gene TRBJ2-3, with TRBD2 matching 9 bases. This CDR3 has 17 residues. In germline, CDR1 is LGHNA, CDR2 YSLEER. The V and J ends lost 0 bases and 5 bases, in that order; junction bases with no gene match: 9.